This entry lists 21 T cell receptor beta chains sequenced from one sample in a study of T cells in Graves' hyperthyroidism and ophthalmopathy. Amplification of TCR beta CDR3 regions was performed using RNA transcripts as template. During a first-round RT-PCR of the TCR CDR3, the HTBI primer set was used. TCRdb processed the multiplex PCR reads anew with MiXCR; each CDR3 protein has one entry. The table includes around 580,000 distinct CDR3 sequences, around 42% detected once. The specimen was peripheral blood or thyroid tissue (not recorded which). These receptors were taken from a woman younger than 35 with Graves' hyperthyroidism.

As for this clonotype: At one boundary the junction diverges from the germline segment, which might be a read error. This chain joins TRBV12-3 or TRBV12-4 and TRBJ2-6; TRBD2 matches 11 bases. CDR3 length: 17 residues. The CDR3 loop reads CTSSLTSGSGGANVLTF. CDR3 nucleotides: TGTACCAGCAGTTTAACTAGCGGGAGTGGTGGGGCCAACGTCCTGACTTTC.

The chain uses TRBV20-1 and TRBJ1-5, with D possibly matching TRBD1 (6 bases). With 6 bases removed from V and 4 bases from J, the gap between germline ends came to 16 bases. The CDR3 extends over 14 amino acids. The germline V gene encodes CDR1 DFQATT and CDR2 SNEGSKA (reference sequence). In DNA form, the CDR3 reads TGCAGTGCCAGGGGCAGGGTAGCAAATCAGCCCCAGCATTTT. This translates into CSARGRVANQPQHF.

The J gene is TRBJ2-7, the V gene TRBV10-3; D is unresolved. The CDR3 loop spans 12 amino acids. V gave up 10 bases and J gave up 0 bases, with 10 bases separating them. Germline values: CDR1 ENHRY, CDR2 SYGVKD. CDR3 amino acids: CATTSSSYEQYF. CDR3 sequence (DNA): TGTGCCACCACCTCGAGCTCCTACGAGCAGTACTTC.

This sequence joins TRBV6-1 and TRBJ1-1; TRBD1 agrees at 7 bases. With V trimmed by 1 base and J by 10 bases, 9 bases remained unmatched. The CDR3 contains 14 residues. The germline gives CDR1 MNHNS, CDR2 SASEGT. The CDR3 DNA reads as TGTGCCAGCAGTGAAGTCGAGGACAGGTCGAGAGCTTTCTTT. Protein: CASSEVEDRSRAFF.

This clonotype was seen more than once but under ten times. The chain links TRBV15 to TRBJ2-6; TRBD2 might be the D (6 bases). V dropped 3 bases and J dropped 3 bases, with 9 bases sitting between them. The CDR3 spans 15 residues. From germline, CDR1 is LNHNV and CDR2 YYDKDF (reference sequence). CDR3 sequence reads: CATSSPSVGANVLTF. The DNA of the CDR3 is TGTGCCACCAGCAGCCCTAGCGTTGGGGCCAACGTCCTGACTTTC.

The CDR3 reads CASSHDPSGSSYEQFF. The DNA of the CDR3 is TGCGCCAGCAGCCATGATCCTAGCGGGAGTTCTTATGAGCAGTTCTTC. The rearrangement uses TRBV4-3 and TRBJ2-1; TRBD2 matches at 10 bases. Looked up from germline, CDR1 is LGHNA and CDR2 is YSLEER. Germline trimming cut 3 bases from V and 8 bases from J; bases unmatched to any gene: 10. The CDR3 is 16 amino acids.

The chain employs TRBV2 and TRBJ2-3, with 10 bases fitting TRBD2. With V trimmed by 7 bases and J by 3 bases, 4 bases remained unmatched. Looked up from germline, CDR1 is SNHLY and CDR2 is FYNNEI. This CDR3 is built from 14 residues. The CDR3 DNA sequence: TGTGCCAGCAAGGCTAGCGGGAGAACAGATACGCAGTATTTT. This codes for CASKASGRTDTQYF.

This clonotype came up many times. The rearrangement links TRBV7-2 to TRBJ2-5; 9 nucleotides match TRBD2. With 6 bases clipped from V and 2 bases from J, the junction kept 10 bases outside the gene matches. CDR1 and CDR2 (germline): SGHTA, FQGNSA. This CDR3 contains 16 residues. CDR3 in amino acids: CASRLRREGRQETQYF. The CDR3 DNA reads as TGTGCCAGCAGACTCAGGCGGGAGGGCCGGCAAGAGACCCAGTACTTC.

This clonotype was seen repeatedly, ten times or more. The V and J genes are TRBV7-8 and TRBJ2-7; 9 bases agree with TRBD2. V shed 6 bases, J shed 3 bases, and the junction held 9 bases outside the gene matches. Germline assignment: CDR1 SGHVS and CDR2 FQNEAQ. CDR3 length: 15 amino acids. CDR3 sequence (DNA): TGTGCCAGCAGTTCCCTAGCGGGACACCTCTACGAGCAGTACTTC. Translating gives CASSSLAGHLYEQYF.

The chain couples TRBV25-1 to TRBJ2-7; TRBD2 agrees at 12 bases. With 6 bases clipped from V and 6 bases from J, the junction kept 9 bases outside the gene matches. The CDR3 consists of 15 residues. The V gene's germline CDR1 is MGHDK and CDR2 SYGVNS. The CDR3 spells CASRDQSSGRGEQYF. For the CDR3, the DNA is TGTGCCAGCAGAGATCAGTCTAGCGGGAGGGGCGAGCAGTACTTC.

The chain uses TRBV10-3 and TRBJ1-4; D unresolved. The CDR3 spans 17 residues. CDR1 is ENHRY, CDR2 SYGVKD, per germline. V lost 3 bases to trimming and J lost 5 bases, with 19 bases between them. CDR3 region: CAISDKDTGYSNEKLFF. The CDR3 nucleotides read TGTGCCATCAGTGATAAGGATACTGGGTATAGCAATGAAAAACTGTTTTTT.

J is TRBJ1-1 and V is TRBV2, with D unresolved. Deletions cut 10 bases from V and 4 bases from J, with 19 bases between. This CDR3 contains 14 residues. The germline gives CDR1 SNHLY, CDR2 FYNNEI. The CDR3 sequence is CATSVEGAFTEAFF. DNA of the CDR3: TGTGCCACCTCCGTGGAGGGAGCCTTCACTGAAGCTTTCTTT.

This chain joins TRBV6-2 or TRBV6-3 and TRBJ1-5; D gene ambiguous. CDR3 length equals 15 residues. From germline, CDR1 is MNHEY and CDR2 SVGEGT. V lost 2 bases and J lost 2, with 10 bases in between. The CDR3 protein is CASSYGETGNQPQHF. The CDR3 bases are TGTGCCAGCAGTTACGGGGAAACTGGCAATCAGCCCCAGCATTTT.

This sequence joins TRBV25-1 and TRBJ1-2, with D maybe TRBD1 (6 bases). Trimming removed 8 bases at V and 4 bases at J, with 11 bases between. Looked up from germline, CDR1 is MGHDK and CDR2 is SYGVNS. The CDR3 loop spans 12 amino acids. This chain's CDR3 is CASLGGAYGYTF. In DNA form, the CDR3 reads TGTGCCAGCTTGGGGGGCGCCTATGGCTACACCTTC.

This clonotype was seen only once. V is TRBV7-9 and J is TRBJ1-5, with D perhaps TRBD1 (6 bases). Trimming took 6 bases from V and 3 from J, leaving 15 bases between them. CDR1 is SEHNR and CDR2 is FQNEAQ in the germline V gene (reference sequence). The CDR3 spans 15 residues. The CDR3 nucleotides are TGTGCCAGCAGTCGGGACAAGGACCCCAATCAGCCCCAGCATTTT. It translates to CASSRDKDPNQPQHF.

In this sample, this clonotype turned up many times. This chain links TRBV29-1 with TRBJ1-2; no clear D. Trimming took 4 bases from V and 6 from J, leaving 12 bases between them. Germline-derived CDR1 and CDR2 are SQVTM and ANQGSEA. The CDR3 consists of 12 residues. DNA of the CDR3: TGCAGCGTTGGAGGAAGGGTGGATGGCTACACCTTC. Protein: CSVGGRVDGYTF.

This clonotype has a count of ten or more. This sequence joins TRBV5-1 and TRBJ2-7; D remains ambiguous. Germline CDR1 SGHRS, CDR2 YFSETQ. CDR3 length equals 16 residues. V gave up 0 bases and J gave up 7 bases, with 20 bases separating them. CDR3 region: CASSLAVGFKAWEQYF. Here the CDR3 DNA reads TGCGCCAGCAGCTTGGCCGTCGGTTTCAAGGCGTGGGAGCAGTACTTC.

This sequence joins TRBV11-3 and TRBJ2-1; 8 bases match TRBD2. CDR3 length equals 18 residues. CDR1 is SGHNT, CDR2 YENEEA, per germline. Trimming cost V 5 bases and J 4 bases; bases outside gene matches: 16. In nucleotides, the CDR3 is TGTGCCAGCAGCACATGGTTAGGTGCGGGAGGTCTATACAATGAGCAGTTCTTC. Translation gives CASSTWLGAGGLYNEQFF.

This clonotype appeared many times. The genes are TRBV7-9 and TRBJ2-7; 10 bases are shared with TRBD2. J gave up 6 bases and V 1 base, and 15 bases lay outside the gene matches. The CDR3 is 18 amino acids. CDR1 SEHNR and CDR2 FQNEAQ come from the germline V gene (reference sequence). CDR3 nucleotides: TGTGCCAGCAGCTTAGGGCCCCAGCGGGAGGGCCCTAGGGGCGAGCAGTACTTC. Translation: CASSLGPQREGPRGEQYF.

V usage is TRBV7-2 and J usage is TRBJ1-4; TRBD1 might be the D (5 bases). The V end lost 4 bases, the J end lost 5 bases, and 20 bases lay between the germline ends. Germline assignment: CDR1 SGHTA and CDR2 FQGNSA. The CDR3 has 17 residues. In DNA, the CDR3 is TGTGCCAGCAGCTCCACGCTGGACGGGACCTACAATGAAAAACTGTTTTTT. It codes for CASSSTLDGTYNEKLFF.

This clonotype was observed many times. This chain connects TRBV24-1 to TRBJ1-2, with 8 bases fitting TRBD1. The V segment lost 0 bases and the J segment 7 bases; nucleotides outside the gene matches: 0. CDR3 length equals 13 residues. CDR1 is KGHDR and CDR2 is SFDVKD in the germline V gene. The CDR3 loop is CATSDLGTGGYTF. The CDR3, as DNA: TGTGCCACCAGTGATTTGGGGACAGGTGGCTACACCTTC.